Listed below are T cell receptor beta chains from one sample, sequenced in a study of cytomegalovirus exposure and HLA in healthy donors. TCRdb keeps only in-frame clones here, not all; method: immunoSEQ multiplex PCR. This sample has about 160,000 clones, with approximately 80% found just once. The sample taken for sequencing was PBMCs. The receptors were gathered from a woman younger than 35 in good health and CMV-seronegative. The CDR3 runs from the conserved cysteine through the conserved F or W. A D gene is named only where the DNA matches it firmly. Size tells how often a clone was seen (once, few, many) or the class of an expanded clone, and some rows leave it out.

cdr3_nt: TGTGCCAGCAGCATTACAGGGATGAATGAGCAGTTCTTC; cdr3_aa: CASSITGMNEQFF; d_call: .; cdr3_length: 13; j_call: TRBJ2-1; clone_size: once; v_call: TRBV11-3
cdr3_nt: TGTGCCAGCAGGAGGCCGTACGACACTGAAGCTTTCTTT; cdr3_aa: CASRRPYDTEAFF; d_call: .; cdr3_length: 13; j_call: TRBJ1-1; clone_size: .; v_call: TRBV27
cdr3_nt: TGTGCCAGCTCATCAATACAGCGGTCCTACAATGAGCAGTTCTTC; cdr3_aa: CASSSIQRSYNEQFF; d_call: .; cdr3_length: 15; j_call: TRBJ2-1; clone_size: .; v_call: TRBV18
cdr3_nt: TGTGCCAGCAGCTTATACAGGGGTTCCGGGGAGCTGTTTTTT; cdr3_aa: CASSLYRGSGELFF; d_call: TRBD1; cdr3_length: 14; j_call: TRBJ2-2; clone_size: .; v_call: TRBV7-3
cdr3_nt: TGTGCCTGGACAGGGGGCACAGATACGCAGTATTTT; cdr3_aa: CAWTGGTDTQYF; d_call: .; cdr3_length: 12; j_call: TRBJ2-3; clone_size: .; v_call: TRBV30
cdr3_nt: TGTGCCACCGCGGCCAGGGCCATGAACACTGAAGCTTTCTTT; cdr3_aa: CATAARAMNTEAFF; d_call: .; cdr3_length: 14; j_call: TRBJ1-1; clone_size: .; v_call: TRBV2
cdr3_nt: TGTGCCTGGAGTGTATTCGGGAGTGGCTACGAGCAGTACTTC; cdr3_aa: CAWSVFGSGYEQYF; d_call: .; cdr3_length: 14; j_call: TRBJ2-7; clone_size: .; v_call: TRBV30
cdr3_nt: TGCGCCAGCAGCCCAGGACATTCGTCGGGGGGGAATGAAAAACTGTTTTTT; cdr3_aa: CASSPGHSSGGNEKLFF; d_call: .; cdr3_length: 17; j_call: TRBJ1-4; clone_size: .; v_call: TRBV5-1
cdr3_nt: TGCAGCGTCCCAGGGGGCACTGAAGCTTTCTTT; cdr3_aa: CSVPGGTEAFF; d_call: TRBD1; cdr3_length: 11; j_call: TRBJ1-1; clone_size: .; v_call: TRBV29-1
cdr3_nt: TGTGCCAGCAGTTTCCGCTACGAGCAGTACTTC; cdr3_aa: CASSFRYEQYF; d_call: .; cdr3_length: 11; j_call: TRBJ2-7; clone_size: .; v_call: TRBV28
cdr3_nt: TGTGCCAGCAGAGCCGGGACAGGGGTTCATGGCTACACCTTC; cdr3_aa: CASRAGTGVHGYTF; d_call: TRBD1; cdr3_length: 14; j_call: TRBJ1-2; clone_size: .; v_call: TRBV5-4